The sequence of this T cell receptor (beta chain) was determined in a study of blood T cell repertoires in COVID-19. Across the study: The United States, Italy and Spain provided the acute and convalescent COVID-19 samples.

Germline CDR1 SGHNT, CDR2 YENEEA. V lost 2 bases, J lost 4 bases, and 3 bases stayed unmatched. This CDR3 is built from 15 residues. Source study methods: Amplified reference gene primers provided the basis for estimating nucleated cell counts. Profiled with immunoSEQ multiplex PCR; TCRdb holds only in-frame clones, not every one. The V and J calls and clone size were taken over from that table, and D and trimming were inferred from the DNA. The sample has about 250,000 clones, roughly 86% seen once. This sequence joins TRBV11-3 and TRBJ2-1; TRBD1 matches at 9 bases. This TCR derives from a woman older than 75 with COVID-19, enrolled during active disease. Sequenced input: peripheral blood. CDR3 DNA sequence: TGTGCCAGCAGCTTACCCGGACAGGGGTACAATGAGCAGTTCTTC. Translating gives CASSLPGQGYNEQFF.